This TCR beta chain was found in a study of shared clonotypes between healthy human individuals. About the study: A few men and a couple of women, aged 18 to 49, were donors.

Study-level results: Shared clonotypes across all four donors exceeded non-shared ones in generation probability.

Assay used: immunoSEQ multiplex PCR; TCRdb lists only in-frame clones, some missing. The profile shows 1.4 million to 1.5 million clones, approximately 97% of them singletons. The donor population consisted of healthy HIV-negative adults with no recent acute infections or vaccinations. The investigators split CD4+ cells into a CD45RA+ naive subset and a CD45RA-negative memory subset. The CDR3 contains 14 residues. Germline V gene data show CDR1 as SQVTM and CDR2 as ANQGSEA. Between the trimmed V and J ends, which lost 1 base and 4 bases, there was a span of 11 bases. As to this clone: Its antigen remains unknown.

This sequence was found in a man aged 25 to 40 in good health. Sequenced sample: naive CD4+ T cells sorted from blood. The sample's subset: CD45RA+ positively selected. The rearrangement links TRBV29-1 to TRBJ2-1; D is unresolved. In nucleotides, the CDR3 is TGCAGCGTTGAAGGAGCCGGCGGATACAATGAGCAGTTCTTC. This encodes CSVEGAGGYNEQFF.